The clone carrying this T cell receptor beta chain appeared a few times. Its specificity is not known. The data derive from a study of blood T cells in healthy people across ages. Study observations and caveats: Roughly linear declines in TCR beta diversity per million T cells occurred with age.

Through a sample-barcoded 5' primer and a J-beta primer mix, a second PCR was run for roughly 6 to 12 cycles. MiXCR, applied by TCRdb to the 5' RACE reads, yields one record per CDR3 protein. The sample shows 1.5 million or so distinct CDR3 sequences, 35% to 45% of them seen only once. Germline CDR1 is SGHTA and CDR2 is FQGNSA. The V end lost 5 bases, the J end lost 4 bases, and 11 bases lay between the germline ends. The CDR3 totals 13 residues. The V and J genes are TRBV7-2 and TRBJ1-2; TRBD1 might be the D (5 bases). The source of this sequence is a woman younger than 30 in good health. The material sequenced was blood. The CDR3 coding sequence is TGTGCCAGCAGCGTAGACAGTGTCTATGGCTACACCTTC. The encoded protein is CASSVDSVYGYTF. The whole variable domain, filled in from reference TRBV7-2 and TRBJ1-2, reads GAGVSQSPSNKVTEKGKDVELRCDPISGHTALYWYRQSLGQGLEFLIYFQGNSAPDKSGLPSDRFSAERTGGSVSTLTIQRTQQEDSAVYLCASSVDSVYGYTFGSGTRLTVV.